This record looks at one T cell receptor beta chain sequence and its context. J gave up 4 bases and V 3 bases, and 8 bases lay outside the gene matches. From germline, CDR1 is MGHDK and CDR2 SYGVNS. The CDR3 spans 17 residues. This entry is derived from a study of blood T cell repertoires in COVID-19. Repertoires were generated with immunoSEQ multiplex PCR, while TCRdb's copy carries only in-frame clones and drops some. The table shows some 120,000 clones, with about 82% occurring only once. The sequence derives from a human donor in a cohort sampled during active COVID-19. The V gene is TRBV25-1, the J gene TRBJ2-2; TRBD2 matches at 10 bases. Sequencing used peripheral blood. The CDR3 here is CASSEARLAGTTGELFF. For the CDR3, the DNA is TGTGCCAGCAGTGAGGCGCGACTAGCGGGTACCACCGGGGAGCTGTTTTTT.